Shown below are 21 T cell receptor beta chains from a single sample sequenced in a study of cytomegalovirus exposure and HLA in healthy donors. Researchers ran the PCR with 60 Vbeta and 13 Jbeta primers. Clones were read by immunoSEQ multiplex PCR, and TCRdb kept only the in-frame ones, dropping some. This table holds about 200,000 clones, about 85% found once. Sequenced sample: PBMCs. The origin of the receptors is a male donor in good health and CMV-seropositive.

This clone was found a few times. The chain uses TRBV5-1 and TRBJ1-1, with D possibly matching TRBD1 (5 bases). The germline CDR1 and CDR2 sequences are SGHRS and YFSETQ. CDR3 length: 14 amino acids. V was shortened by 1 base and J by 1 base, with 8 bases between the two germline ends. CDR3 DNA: TGCGCCAGCAGCTTGAAGGGGCAGAACACTGAAGCTTTCTTT. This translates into CASSLKGQNTEAFF.

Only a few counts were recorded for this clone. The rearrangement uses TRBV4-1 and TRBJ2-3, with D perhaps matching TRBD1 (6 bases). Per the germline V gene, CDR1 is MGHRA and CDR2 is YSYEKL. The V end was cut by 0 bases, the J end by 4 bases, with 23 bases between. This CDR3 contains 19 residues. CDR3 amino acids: CASSQDLSGGSVYADTQYF. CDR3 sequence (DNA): TGCGCCAGCAGCCAAGATCTTTCTGGGGGCTCCGTGTACGCAGATACGCAGTATTTT.

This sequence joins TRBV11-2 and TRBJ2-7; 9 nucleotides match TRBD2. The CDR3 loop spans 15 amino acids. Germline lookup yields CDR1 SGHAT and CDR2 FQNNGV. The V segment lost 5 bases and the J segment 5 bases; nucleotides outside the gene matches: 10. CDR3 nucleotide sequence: TGTGCCAGCAGCCGGGGGGGGCGGGAGGGCCACGAGCAGTACTTC. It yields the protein CASSRGGREGHEQYF.

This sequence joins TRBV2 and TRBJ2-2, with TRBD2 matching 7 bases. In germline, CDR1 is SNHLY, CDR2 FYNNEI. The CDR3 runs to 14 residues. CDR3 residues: CVTKRGTNTGELFF. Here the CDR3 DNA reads TGTGTCACTAAGCGGGGAACGAACACCGGGGAGCTGTTTTTT.

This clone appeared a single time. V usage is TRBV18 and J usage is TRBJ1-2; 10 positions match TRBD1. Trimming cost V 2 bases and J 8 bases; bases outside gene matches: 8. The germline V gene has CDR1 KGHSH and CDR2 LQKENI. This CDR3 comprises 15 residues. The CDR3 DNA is TGTGCCAGCTCACCAAGGTGGGGGACAGGGGACGGCTACACCTTC. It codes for CASSPRWGTGDGYTF.

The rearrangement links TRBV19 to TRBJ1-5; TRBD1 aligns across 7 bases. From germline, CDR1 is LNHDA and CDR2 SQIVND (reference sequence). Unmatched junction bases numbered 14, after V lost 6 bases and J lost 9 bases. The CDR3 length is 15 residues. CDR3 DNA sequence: TGTGCCAGTAGCGGAAGAGACAGGGCGATAACGCCCCAGCATTTT. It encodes CASSGRDRAITPQHF.

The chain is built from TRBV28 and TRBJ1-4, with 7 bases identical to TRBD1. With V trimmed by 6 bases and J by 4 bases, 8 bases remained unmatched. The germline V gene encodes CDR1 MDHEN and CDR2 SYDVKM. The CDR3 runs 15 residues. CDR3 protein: CASSTDRADNEKLFF. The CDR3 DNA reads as TGTGCCAGCAGCACCGACAGGGCGGATAATGAAAAACTGTTTTTT.

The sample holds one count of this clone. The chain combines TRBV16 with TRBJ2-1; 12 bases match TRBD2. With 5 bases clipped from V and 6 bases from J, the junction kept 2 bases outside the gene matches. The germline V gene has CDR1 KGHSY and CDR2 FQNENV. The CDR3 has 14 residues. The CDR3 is CASSEGLAGNEQFF. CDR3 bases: TGTGCCAGCAGCGAGGGACTAGCGGGCAATGAGCAGTTCTTC.

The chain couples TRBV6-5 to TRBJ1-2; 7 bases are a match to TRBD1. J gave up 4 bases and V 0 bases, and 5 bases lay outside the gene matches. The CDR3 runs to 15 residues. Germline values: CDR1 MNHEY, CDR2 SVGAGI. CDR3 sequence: CASSYSGTEVYGYTF. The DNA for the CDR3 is TGTGCCAGCAGTTACTCGGGGACAGAAGTCTATGGCTACACCTTC.

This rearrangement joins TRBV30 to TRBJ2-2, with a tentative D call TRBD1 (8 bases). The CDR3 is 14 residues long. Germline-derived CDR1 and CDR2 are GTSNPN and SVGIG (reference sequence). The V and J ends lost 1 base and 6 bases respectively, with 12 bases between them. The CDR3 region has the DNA TGTGCCTGGAGTGAAACAGGGGGGGCCGGGGAGCTGTTTTTT. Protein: CAWSETGGAGELFF.

The CDR3 is CASSITTRTSGGSADTQYF. For the CDR3, the DNA is TGTGCCAGCAGCATTACGACAAGGACTAGCGGGGGGTCCGCAGATACGCAGTATTTT. The rearrangement links TRBV9 to TRBJ2-3; TRBD2 matches 14 bases. Losses at the gene ends were 4 bases for V and 4 bases for J; bases not matched to a gene: 14. The germline V gene encodes CDR1 SGDLS and CDR2 YYNGEE. The CDR3 is 19 amino acids. Using reference TRBV9 and TRBJ2-3 for the parts outside the CDR3, the full variable domain is DSGVTQTPKHLITATGQRVTLRCSPRSGDLSVYWYQQSLDQGLQFLIQYYNGEERAKGNILERFSAQQFPDLHSELNLSSLELGDSALYFCASSITTRTSGGSADTQYFGPGTRLTVL.

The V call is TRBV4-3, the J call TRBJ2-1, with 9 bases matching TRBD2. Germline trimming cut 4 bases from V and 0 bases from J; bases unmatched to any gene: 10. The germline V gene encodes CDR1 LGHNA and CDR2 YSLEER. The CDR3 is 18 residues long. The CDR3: CASSRGGAGGSSYNEQFF. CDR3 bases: TGCGCCAGCAGCCGAGGGGGCGCGGGGGGGAGCTCCTACAATGAGCAGTTCTTC.

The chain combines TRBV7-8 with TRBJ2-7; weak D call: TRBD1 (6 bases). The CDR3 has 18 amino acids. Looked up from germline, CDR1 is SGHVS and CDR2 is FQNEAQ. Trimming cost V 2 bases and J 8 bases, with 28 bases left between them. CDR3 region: CASSLPPGIQGFRQKQYF. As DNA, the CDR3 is TGTGCCAGCAGCTTACCACCAGGGATACAGGGCTTTCGGCAAAAGCAGTACTTC.

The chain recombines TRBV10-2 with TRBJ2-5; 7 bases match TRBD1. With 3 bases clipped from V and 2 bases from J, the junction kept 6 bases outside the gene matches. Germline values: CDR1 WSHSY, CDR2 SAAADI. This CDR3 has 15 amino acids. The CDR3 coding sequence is TGCGCCAGCAGTGAACCGGGACAGCCTCAAGAGACCCAGTACTTC. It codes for CASSEPGQPQETQYF.

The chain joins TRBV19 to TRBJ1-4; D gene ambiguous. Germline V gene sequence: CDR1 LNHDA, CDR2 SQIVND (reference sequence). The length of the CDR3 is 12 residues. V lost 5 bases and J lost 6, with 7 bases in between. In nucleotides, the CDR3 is TGTGCCAGTAGTCCTTTATATGAAAAACTGTTTTTT. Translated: CASSPLYEKLFF.

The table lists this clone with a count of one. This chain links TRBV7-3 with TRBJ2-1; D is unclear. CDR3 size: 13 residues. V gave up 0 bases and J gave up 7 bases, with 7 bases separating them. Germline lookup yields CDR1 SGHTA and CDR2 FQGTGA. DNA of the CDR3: TGTGCCAGCAGCTTAACCCACAATAATGAGCAGTTCTTC. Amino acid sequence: CASSLTHNNEQFF.

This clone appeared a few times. This CDR3 reads CASSLRGQGTLGANVLTF. As DNA, the CDR3 is TGCGCCAGCAGCCTCCGGGGACAGGGGACTCTGGGGGCCAACGTCCTGACTTTC. This sequence joins TRBV4-1 and TRBJ2-6, with TRBD1 matching 10 bases. CDR3 length: 18 amino acids. The V gene end was trimmed by 4 bases and the J gene end by 4 bases; junction bases not matched to a gene: 10. Per the germline V gene, CDR1 is MGHRA and CDR2 is YSYEKL.

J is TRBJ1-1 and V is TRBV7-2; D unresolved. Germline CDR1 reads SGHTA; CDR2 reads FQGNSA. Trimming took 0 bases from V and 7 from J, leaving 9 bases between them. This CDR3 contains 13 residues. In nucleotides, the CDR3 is TGTGCCAGCAGCTTAGCCTGGGGAGGTGAAGCTTTCTTT. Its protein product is CASSLAWGGEAFF.

CDR3 loop: CAIKRQGDEKLFF. The CDR3 nucleotides are TGTGCCATCAAAAGACAGGGGGATGAAAAACTGTTTTTT. V gene TRBV10-3 combines with J gene TRBJ1-4; 9 nucleotides agree with TRBD1. CDR1 is ENHRY, CDR2 SYGVKD, per germline. The CDR3 is made up of 13 amino acids. V gave up 7 bases and J gave up 6 bases; unmatched junction bases: 3.

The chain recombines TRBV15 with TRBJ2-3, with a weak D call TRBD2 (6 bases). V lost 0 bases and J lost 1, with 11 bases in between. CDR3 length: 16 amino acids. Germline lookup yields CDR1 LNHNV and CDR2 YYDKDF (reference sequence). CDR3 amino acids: CATSREAASGTDTQYF. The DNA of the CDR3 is TGTGCCACCAGCAGAGAGGCGGCTAGCGGCACAGATACGCAGTATTTT. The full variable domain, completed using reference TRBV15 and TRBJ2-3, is DAMVIQNPRYQVTQFGKPVTLSCSQTLNHNVMYWYQQKSSQAPKLLFHYYDKDFNNEADTPDNFQSRRPNTSFCFLDIRSPGLGDTAMYLCATSREAASGTDTQYFGPGTRLTVL.

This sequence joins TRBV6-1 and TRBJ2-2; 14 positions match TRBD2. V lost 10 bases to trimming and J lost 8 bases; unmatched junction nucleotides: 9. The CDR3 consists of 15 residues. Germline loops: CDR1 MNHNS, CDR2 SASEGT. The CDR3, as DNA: TGTGCCACCGTGGGACTAGCGGGGGAGAGGGGGGAGCTGTTTTTT. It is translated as CATVGLAGERGELFF.